This TCR beta chain was captured in a study of OX40 agonist ivuxolimab in advanced cancers. Profiled with immunoSEQ multiplex PCR; TCRdb holds only in-frame clones, not every one. The top ten hold 13% of the sample, which has tens of thousands of clones, 80% to 95% seen once. The CDR3 extends over 15 amino acids. The sequences come from CD4+ or CD8+ T cells sorted from blood, collected in a trial of the OX40 agonist ivuxolimab. The chain links TRBV21-1 to TRBJ2-7; the table's D gene call, TRBD2, was not cross checked with the DNA. TRBV21-1 is given as a pseudogene. The TCR was taken from an adult with an advanced solid tumor such as melanoma, head and neck, liver or kidney cancer. CDR3 protein: CASSSAPGRSYEQYF. CDR3 coding DNA: TGTGCCAGCAGCTCTGCCCCGGGTAGGTCCTACGAGCAGTACTTC.